These T cell receptor beta chains were read from a single sample in a study of blood T cell repertoires in COVID-19. TCRdb keeps only in-frame clones here, not all; method: immunoSEQ multiplex PCR. Among around 300,000 clones, over 75% were seen once, and the ten largest hold 13%. The sequenced sample was peripheral blood. The source is a human donor in a cohort sampled during active COVID-19. The CDR3 runs from the conserved cysteine through the conserved F or W. Fields, in order: clone size, D gene, V gene, J gene, CDR3 protein, CDR3 DNA. A D gene is named only where the DNA matches it firmly. Clone sizes are given selectively: once, few, many, or a class where the clone is expanded.

.	TRBD2	TRBV4-2	TRBJ2-5	CASSQRSGVQETQYF	TGTGCCAGCAGCCAACGTAGCGGGGTCCAAGAGACCCAGTACTTC
.	.	TRBV6-5	TRBJ2-7	CASSYGGLSSYEQYF	TGTGCCAGCAGTTATGGAGGATTGAGCTCCTACGAGCAGTACTTC
.	.	TRBV7-6	TRBJ2-1	CASSLGQSYNEQFF	TGTGCCAGCAGCTTAGGACAATCCTACAATGAGCAGTTCTTC
.	TRBD1	TRBV19	TRBJ1-5	CATTRDSYSNQPQHF	TGTGCCACTACGAGGGACAGTTATAGCAATCAGCCCCAGCATTTT
.	.	TRBV5-1	TRBJ2-7	CASSLVVLPYEQYF	TGCGCCAGCAGCTTGGTTGTCCTTCCTTACGAGCAGTACTTC
.	.	TRBV5-4	TRBJ1-2	CASSLAGNYGYTF	TGTGCCAGCAGCTTGGCAGGGAATTATGGCTACACCTTC
.	TRBD2	TRBV10-1	TRBJ2-2	CASSLAVTGELFF	TGCGCCAGCAGCCTAGCGGTTACCGGGGAGCTGTTTTTT
.	TRBD2	TRBV2	TRBJ2-5	CASVSGLAGQETQYF	TGTGCCAGCGTTTCGGGCCTAGCGGGACAAGAGACCCAGTACTTC
once	.	TRBV7-2	TRBJ2-3	CASSRSGVYGDTQYF	TGTGCCAGCAGCCGGTCCGGGGTATATGGGGATACGCAGTATTTT
once	.	TRBV11-3	TRBJ1-1	CASSSSYGMNTEAFF	TGTGCCAGCAGTAGCTCTTACGGCATGAACACTGAAGCTTTCTTT
.	.	TRBV7-2	TRBJ2-1	CASSARLVANEQFF	TGTGCCAGCAGCGCACGACTAGTCGCCAATGAGCAGTTCTTC
.	.	TRBV29-1	TRBJ1-4	CSVENHLRDKKEEKLFF	TGCAGCGTTGAAAATCACCTCCGGGACAAAAAGGAGGAAAAACTGTTTTTT
.	.	TRBV5-6	TRBJ2-6	CASSSLGAGANVLTF	TGTGCCAGCAGCTCGCTAGGGGCTGGGGCCAACGTCCTGACTTTC
.	TRBD2	TRBV7-9	TRBJ2-3	CASSPTSGSTDTQYF	TGTGCCAGCAGCCCGACTAGCGGGAGCACAGATACGCAGTATTTT
.	.	TRBV21-1	TRBJ1-5	CASSKGPPGENQPQHF	TGTGCCAGCAGCAAAGGGCCTCCAGGGGAAAATCAGCCCCAGCATTTT
.	TRBD2	TRBV5-1	TRBJ2-5	CASSPAGTSAQETQYF	TGCGCCAGCAGCCCGGCCGGGACTAGCGCCCAAGAGACCCAGTACTTC
.	.	TRBV19	TRBJ1-2	CASSRDRSNYGYTF	TGTGCCTCGTCCCGAGACAGATCTAACTATGGCTACACCTTC
.	.	TRBV28	TRBJ1-5	CASSLRGVQPQHF	TGTGCCAGCAGTTTGCGGGGGGTTCAGCCCCAGCATTTT
once	.	TRBV6-1	TRBJ2-5	CASSEASRAQYF	TGTGCCAGCAGTGAAGCCTCCAGGGCCCAGTACTTC
.	.	TRBV4-2	TRBJ1-3	CASSPPSVGGNTIYF	TGTGCCAGCAGCCCCCCTAGCGTGGGAGGAAACACCATATATTTT
.	TRBD1	TRBV2	TRBJ1-1	CASSLDRAGAEAFF	TGTGCCAGCAGTTTGGACAGGGCGGGCGCCGAAGCTTTCTTT
.	.	TRBV27	TRBJ2-7	CASSFLGGPEQYF	TGTGCCAGCAGTTTCCTAGGAGGGCCCGAGCAGTACTTC
.	.	TRBV29-1	TRBJ1-1	CSVAQQGYTEAFF	TGCAGCGTTGCGCAACAGGGATACACTGAAGCTTTCTTT
.	.	TRBV24-1	TRBJ2-1	CATSDYSGDEQFF	TGTGCCACCAGTGACTATAGCGGCGATGAGCAGTTCTTC
.	.	TRBV10-3	TRBJ2-7	CAISESEYTTYEQYF	TGTGCCATCAGTGAGTCAGAGTATACCACCTACGAGCAGTACTTC
.	.	TRBV5-1	TRBJ2-5	CASSGTLTVAGETQYF	TGCGCCAGCAGCGGGACTCTTACAGTGGCGGGGGAGACCCAGTACTTC
.	TRBD2	TRBV19	TRBJ2-1	CASSIKARLAGGSFF	TGTGCCAGTAGTATAAAAGCAAGACTAGCGGGAGGGTCGTTCTTC
.	TRBD1	TRBV6-7	TRBJ1-1	CASSHNSGQVGLFF	TGTGCCAGCAGTCACAACTCAGGACAGGTCGGTCTCTTCTTT
.	.	TRBV6-6	TRBJ1-2	CASSPPRQPAAGYTF	TGTGCCAGCAGCCCCCCGCGACAGCCCGCCGCTGGCTACACCTTC
many	.	TRBV19	TRBJ2-1	CASSTIGTSSYNEQFF	TGTGCCAGTAGTACTATAGGGACTTCGTCCTACAATGAGCAGTTCTTC
.	.	TRBV5-6	TRBJ2-7	CASSLPGHRDYEQYF	TGTGCCAGCAGCCTACCGGGACACCGAGACTACGAGCAGTACTTC
.	TRBD1	TRBV9	TRBJ2-5	CASSKTGGQETQYF	TGTGCCAGCAGCAAAACAGGGGGGCAAGAGACCCAGTACTTC
.	.	TRBV14	TRBJ2-2	CASSKKTGYLGELFF	TGTGCCAGCAGCAAAAAAACAGGATACCTCGGGGAGCTGTTTTTT
.	TRBD2	TRBV7-9	TRBJ2-7	CASSSSGRQSYEQYF	TGTGCCAGCAGCTCTAGCGGCAGGCAGTCCTACGAGCAGTACTTC
.	.	TRBV29-1	TRBJ1-1	CSVEAGLNTEAFF	TGCAGCGTTGAGGCAGGCCTGAACACTGAAGCTTTCTTT
.	.	TRBV28	TRBJ1-2	CASGLDRNYGYTF	TGTGCCAGCGGATTAGACAGGAACTATGGCTACACCTTC
.	.	TRBV5-1	TRBJ2-5	CASRLQETQYF	TGCGCCAGCAGGTTACAAGAGACCCAGTACTTC
.	TRBD1	TRBV6-6	TRBJ2-3	CASSPRTGAQDTQYF	TGTGCCAGCAGTCCGCGGACAGGGGCCCAAGATACGCAGTATTTT
.	TRBD2	TRBV9	TRBJ2-7	CASSPSGGLSGSYEQYF	TGTGCCAGCAGCCCAAGTGGGGGGCTGAGCGGGAGTTACGAGCAGTACTTC
.	.	TRBV9	TRBJ1-2	CASSVELGGYTF	TGTGCCAGCAGCGTAGAGTTGGGCGGCTACACCTTC
.	.	TRBV7-6	TRBJ2-5	CASSSRETQYF	TGTGCCAGCAGCTCCAGAGAGACCCAGTACTTC
.	.	TRBV24-1	TRBJ2-2	CATSDLIGASNTGELFF	TGTGCCACCAGTGATTTGATAGGGGCCTCGAACACCGGGGAGCTGTTTTTT
few	.	TRBV5-4	TRBJ1-1	CASSRPGVRTEAFF	TGTGCCAGCAGCCGTCCCGGGGTGAGGACTGAAGCTTTCTTT
.	TRBD2	TRBV24-1	TRBJ2-3	CATSDSGNDANTQYF	TGTGCCACCAGTGATAGCGGGAACGACGCGAATACGCAGTATTTT
.	.	TRBV6-1	TRBJ2-2	CASSVGRLTLNTGELFF	TGTGCCAGCAGTGTCGGCAGACTCACTCTGAACACCGGGGAGCTGTTTTTT
.	.	TRBV7-8	TRBJ1-3	CASSRGVGSYYSGNTIYF	TGTGCCAGCAGCCGTGGCGTCGGCAGCTACTACTCTGGAAACACCATATATTTT
.	TRBD1	TRBV6-5	TRBJ2-7	CATQGQGALYDEQYF	TGTGCCACCCAGGGACAGGGGGCCCTATACGACGAGCAGTACTTC
.	TRBD2	TRBV5-4	TRBJ2-7	CASSRGASGTTNEQYF	TGTGCCAGCAGCCGAGGCGCCAGCGGGACTACCAACGAGCAGTACTTC
.	TRBD1	TRBV7-2	TRBJ1-6	CASRQTGEGSPLHF	TGTGCCAGCAGACAGACAGGGGAGGGTTCACCCCTCCACTTT
few	.	TRBV20-1	TRBJ2-1	CSALEDEQFF	TGCAGTGCCCTAGAAGATGAGCAGTTCTTC
few	TRBD1	TRBV28	TRBJ1-5	CASSLYGTGANQPQHF	TGTGCCAGCAGTTTATATGGGACAGGGGCTAATCAGCCCCAGCATTTT
.	TRBD1	TRBV5-6	TRBJ2-6	CASSLGTGISGANVLTF	TGTGCCAGCAGCTTAGGGACAGGGATCTCTGGGGCCAACGTCCTGACTTTC
few	.	TRBV24-1	TRBJ2-1	CATSEGGVAEEQFF	TGTGCCACCAGTGAAGGCGGGGTGGCCGAAGAGCAGTTCTTC
.	TRBD2	TRBV4-2	TRBJ2-2	CASSQERRTSGTGELFF	TGTGCCAGCAGCCAAGAGCGTAGGACTAGCGGGACCGGGGAGCTGTTTTTT
.	.	TRBV6-4	TRBJ1-4	CAGFPGTNEKLFF	TGTGCCGGGTTCCCAGGGACTAATGAAAAACTGTTTTTT